This TCR beta chain was identified during a study of T cells expressing NK-cell markers. The wider study: Serological testing identified seven of the eight sequenced donors as HCMV-seropositive and one as seronegative.

TCRdb reprocessed the 5' RACE reads and keeps a single row for each CDR3 protein, giving no DNA. The sample yields about 450,000 distinct CDR3 sequences, of which the top ten take up 7.3%. The CDR3 has 19 residues. Germline V gene data show CDR1 as LGHNA and CDR2 as YSLEER. The gene calls are TRBV4-3 and TRBJ2-4; no DNA is available, so the TRBD1 call from TCRdb remains unchecked. The specimen sequenced was blood T cells: a sorted CD56 or NKG2C T cell subset, CD4+ or CD8+ T cells, or bulk PBMC T cells (not recorded which). This TCR was recovered from a woman aged 18-70 years in good health. The chain's CDR3 is CASSQDLPGGATAKNIQYF.